The 5 T cell receptor beta chains listed next were all sequenced from one sample in a study of shared clonotypes between healthy human individuals. Repertoires were generated with immunoSEQ multiplex PCR, while TCRdb's copy carries only in-frame clones and drops some. Of about 1 million clones listed, about 80% were seen once; the top ten hold approximately 1.5%. The sample consisted of memory CD4+ T cells sorted from blood. Documented subset: CD45RA-negative fraction. These receptors came from a man younger than 30 in good health.

V and J are TRBV28 and TRBJ2-3; no clear D gene. The germline V and J ends were trimmed by 1 base and 6 bases, with 5 bases remaining between them. The CDR3 spans 12 residues. The V gene's germline CDR1 is MDHEN and CDR2 SYDVKM. In DNA, the CDR3 is TGTGCCAGCAGTTTATCTTTGGATACGCAGTATTTT. It codes for CASSLSLDTQYF.

The genes are TRBV28 and TRBJ1-1; no firm D call. V lost 2 bases and J 9 bases, leaving 10 bases between the germline ends. Germline assignment: CDR1 MDHEN and CDR2 SYDVKM. This CDR3 has 12 amino acids. The CDR3 region has the DNA TGTGCCAGCAGTTTACCCCAAGTTAAAGCTTTCTTT. This sequence encodes CASSLPQVKAFF. Using reference TRBV28 and TRBJ1-1 for the parts outside the CDR3, the full variable domain is DVKVTQSSRYLVKRTGEKVFLECVQDMDHENMFWYRQDPGLGLRLIYFSYDVKMKEKGDIPEGYSVSREKKERFSLILESASTNQTSMYLCASSLPQVKAFFGQGTRLTVV.

This sequence joins TRBV5-4 and TRBJ1-6; 9 nucleotides match TRBD1. CDR1 and CDR2 from the germline V gene are SGHNT and YYREEE (reference sequence). CDR3 length: 15 amino acids. V shed 2 bases, J shed 8 bases, and the junction held 5 bases outside the gene matches. This chain's CDR3 is CASSFRDREDSPLHF. The CDR3, as DNA: TGTGCCAGCAGCTTCCGGGACAGGGAGGATTCACCCCTCCACTTT.

The chain links TRBV7-9 to TRBJ2-1; D is ambiguous. The CDR3 covers 12 residues. V shed 5 bases and J shed 2 bases, with 4 bases lying between them. Germline lookup yields CDR1 SEHNR and CDR2 FQNEAQ (reference sequence). In nucleotides, the CDR3 is TGTGCCAGCAGCCGAACCTACAATGAGCAGTTCTTC. It codes for CASSRTYNEQFF.

Points on this clone: One base away lies a much larger clone, so this may be a sequencing read error. This chain connects TRBV11-2 to TRBJ1-4; 8 bases agree with TRBD1. The CDR3 sequence is 15 residues long. The V gene end was trimmed by 3 bases and the J gene end by 0 bases; junction bases not matched to a gene: 0. From germline, CDR1 is SGHAT and CDR2 FQNNGV. The CDR3 bases are TGTGCCAGCAGCTTGGACAGGGCAACTAATGAAAAACTGTTTTTT. This encodes CASSLDRATNEKLFF.